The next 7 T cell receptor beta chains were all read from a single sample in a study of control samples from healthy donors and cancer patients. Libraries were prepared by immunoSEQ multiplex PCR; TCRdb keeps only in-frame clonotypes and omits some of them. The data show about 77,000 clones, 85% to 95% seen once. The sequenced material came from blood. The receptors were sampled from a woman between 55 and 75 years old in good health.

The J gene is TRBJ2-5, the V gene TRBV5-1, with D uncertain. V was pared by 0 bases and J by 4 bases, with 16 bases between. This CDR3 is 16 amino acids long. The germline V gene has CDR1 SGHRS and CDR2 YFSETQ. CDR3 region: CASSLDPAVAAETQYF. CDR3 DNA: TGCGCCAGCAGCTTGGATCCAGCCGTAGCAGCAGAGACCCAGTACTTC. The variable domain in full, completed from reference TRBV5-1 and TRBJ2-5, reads KAGVTQTPRYLIKTRGQQVTLSCSPISGHRSVSWYQQTPGQGLQFLFEYFSETQRNKGNFPGRFSGRQFSNSRSEMNVSTLELGDSALYLCASSLDPAVAAETQYFGPGTRLLVL.

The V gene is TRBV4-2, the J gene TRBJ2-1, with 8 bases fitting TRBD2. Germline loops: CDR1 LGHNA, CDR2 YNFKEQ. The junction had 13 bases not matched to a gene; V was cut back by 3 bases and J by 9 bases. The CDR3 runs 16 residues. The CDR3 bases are TGTGCCAGCAGCCATGGAATGAGCGGGAGAACTGGTGAGCAGTTCTTC. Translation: CASSHGMSGRTGEQFF.

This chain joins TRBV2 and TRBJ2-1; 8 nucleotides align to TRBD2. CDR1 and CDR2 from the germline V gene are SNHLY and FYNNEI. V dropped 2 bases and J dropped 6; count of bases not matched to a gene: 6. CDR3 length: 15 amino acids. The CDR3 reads CASSEPGLGPNEQFF. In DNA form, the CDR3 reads TGTGCCAGCAGTGAACCGGGACTAGGTCCCAATGAGCAGTTCTTC.

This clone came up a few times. CDR3 sequence: CASSPQGQEDEAFF. Here the CDR3 DNA reads TGTGCCAGCTCACCGCAGGGACAGGAAGATGAAGCTTTCTTT. The chain links TRBV18 to TRBJ1-1, with TRBD1 matching 8 bases. This CDR3 has 14 amino acids. CDR1 is KGHSH, CDR2 LQKENI, per germline. The J segment lost 7 bases and the V segment lost 3 bases, leaving 7 bases of the junction unmatched. The variable domain in full, with the rest retrieved from reference TRBV18 and TRBJ1-1, is NAGVMQNPRHLVRRRGQEARLRCSPMKGHSHVYWYRQLPEEGLKFMVYLQKENIIDESGMPKERFSAEFPKEGPSILRIQQVVRGDSAAYFCASSPQGQEDEAFFGQGTRLTVV.

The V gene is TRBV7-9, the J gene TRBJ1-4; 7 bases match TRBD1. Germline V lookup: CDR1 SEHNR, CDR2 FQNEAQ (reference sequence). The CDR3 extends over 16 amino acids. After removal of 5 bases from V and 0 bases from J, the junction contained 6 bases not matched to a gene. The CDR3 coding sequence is TGTGCCAGCAGCCGAGACAGGGTTACAACTAATGAAAAACTGTTTTTT. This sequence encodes CASSRDRVTTNEKLFF. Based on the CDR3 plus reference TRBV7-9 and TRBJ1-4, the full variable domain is DTGVSQNPRHKITKRGQNVTFRCDPISEHNRLYWYRQTLGQGPEFLTYFQNEAQLEKSRLLSDRFSAERPKGSFSTLEIQRTEQGDSAMYLCASSRDRVTTNEKLFFGSGTQLSVL.

CDR3 sequence: CASSLRGRGDYGYTF. Written as DNA, the CDR3 is TGTGCCAGCAGCTTAAGGGGTAGAGGGGACTATGGCTACACCTTC. This chain joins TRBV11-2 and TRBJ1-2; tentative D call: TRBD1 (5 bases). V was cut by 2 bases and J by 3 bases, with 13 bases left in between. This CDR3 has 15 residues. The germline V gene encodes CDR1 SGHAT and CDR2 FQNNGV.

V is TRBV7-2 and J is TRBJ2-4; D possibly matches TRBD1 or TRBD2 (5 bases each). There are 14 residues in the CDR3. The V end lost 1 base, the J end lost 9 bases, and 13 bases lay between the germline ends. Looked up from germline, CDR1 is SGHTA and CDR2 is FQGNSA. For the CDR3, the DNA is TGTGCCAGCAGCTTAGGGGCAGAGGGGTTCATTCAGTACTTC. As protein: CASSLGAEGFIQYF.